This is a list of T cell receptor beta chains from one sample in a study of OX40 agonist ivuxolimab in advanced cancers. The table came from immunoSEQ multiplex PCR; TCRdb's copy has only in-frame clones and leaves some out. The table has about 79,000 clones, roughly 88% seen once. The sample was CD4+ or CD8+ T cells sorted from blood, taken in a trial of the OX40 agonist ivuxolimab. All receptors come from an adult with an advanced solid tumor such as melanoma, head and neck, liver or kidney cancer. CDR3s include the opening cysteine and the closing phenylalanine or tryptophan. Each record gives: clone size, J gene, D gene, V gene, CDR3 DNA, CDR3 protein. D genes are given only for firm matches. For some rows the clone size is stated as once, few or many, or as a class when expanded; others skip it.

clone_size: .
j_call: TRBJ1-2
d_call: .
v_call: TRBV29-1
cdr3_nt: TGCAGCGCTTCTGTTGGGACTAACTATGGCTACACCTTC
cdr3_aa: CSASVGTNYGYTF

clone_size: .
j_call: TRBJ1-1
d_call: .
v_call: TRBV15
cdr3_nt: TGTGCCACCAGCAGAGATCGAGGGAACACTGAAGCTTTCTTT
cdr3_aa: CATSRDRGNTEAFF

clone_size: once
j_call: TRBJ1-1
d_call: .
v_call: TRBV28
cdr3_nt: TGTGCCAGCAGTTTAGAGGGAGGCATGAACACTGAAGCTTTCTTT
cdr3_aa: CASSLEGGMNTEAFF

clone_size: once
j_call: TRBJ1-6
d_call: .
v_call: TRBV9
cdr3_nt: TGTGCCAGCAGCGTAGACAGGGTGGGCAGTTCACCCCTCCACTTT
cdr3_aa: CASSVDRVGSSPLHF

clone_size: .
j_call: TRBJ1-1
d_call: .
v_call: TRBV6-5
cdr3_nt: TGTGCCAGCAGTTACTCGATCGGGGGCGGAGGCACTGAAGCTTTCTTT
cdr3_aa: CASSYSIGGGGTEAFF

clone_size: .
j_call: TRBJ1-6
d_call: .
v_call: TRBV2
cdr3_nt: TGTGCCAGCAGCTTGGTAGACTACTCACCCCTCCACTTT
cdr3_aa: CASSLVDYSPLHF

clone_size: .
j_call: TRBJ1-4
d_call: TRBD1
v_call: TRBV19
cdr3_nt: TGTGCCAGTAGTGTAAATGGACAGGGTGGAATTAAACTGTTTTTT
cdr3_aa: CASSVNGQGGIKLFF

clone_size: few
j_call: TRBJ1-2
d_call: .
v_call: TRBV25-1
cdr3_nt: TGTGCCAGCAGGAAGGGGGTAGACTATGGCTACACCTTC
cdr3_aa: CASRKGVDYGYTF

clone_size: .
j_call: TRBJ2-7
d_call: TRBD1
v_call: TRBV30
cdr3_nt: TGTGCCTGGAGTGCTTGGGACAGGACATCCTACGAGCAGTACTTC
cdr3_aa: CAWSAWDRTSYEQYF

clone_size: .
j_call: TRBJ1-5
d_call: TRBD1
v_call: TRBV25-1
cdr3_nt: TGTGCCAGCAGTGACAGTTCTGTTACAGGGGGAATTCAGCAGCCCCAGCATTTT
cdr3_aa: CASSDSSVTGGIQQPQHF

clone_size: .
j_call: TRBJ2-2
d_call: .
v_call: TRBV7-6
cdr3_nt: TGTGCCAGCAGCTTAGTTGCGGGGCCGAACACCGGGGAGCTGTTTTTT
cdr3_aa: CASSLVAGPNTGELFF

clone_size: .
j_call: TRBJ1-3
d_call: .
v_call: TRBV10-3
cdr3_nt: TGTGCCATCAGTGAGTCAGGGGGCTCTGGAAACACCATATATTTT
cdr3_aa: CAISESGGSGNTIYF

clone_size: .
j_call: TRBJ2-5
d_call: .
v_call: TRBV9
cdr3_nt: TGTGCCAGCAGCGTAGATTCCCAAGAGACCCAGTACTTC
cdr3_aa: CASSVDSQETQYF

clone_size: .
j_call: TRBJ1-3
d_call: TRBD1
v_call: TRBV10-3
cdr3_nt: TGTGCCATCAGCCCCGAGACAGGGACTGGAAACACCATATATTTT
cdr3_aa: CAISPETGTGNTIYF

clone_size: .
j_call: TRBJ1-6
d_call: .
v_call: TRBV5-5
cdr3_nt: TGTGCCAGCAGCTTGGTGGCAGGTATTTCACCCCTCCACTTT
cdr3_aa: CASSLVAGISPLHF

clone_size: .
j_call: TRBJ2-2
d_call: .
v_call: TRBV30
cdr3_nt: TGTGCCTGGAGTCACGGATCCGGGGAGCTGTTTTTT
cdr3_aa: CAWSHGSGELFF

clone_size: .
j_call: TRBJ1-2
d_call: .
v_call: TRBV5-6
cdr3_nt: TGTGCCAGCAGCCGCCTGGACAGATTATGGGCTAACTATGGCTACACCTTC
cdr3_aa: CASSRLDRLWANYGYTF

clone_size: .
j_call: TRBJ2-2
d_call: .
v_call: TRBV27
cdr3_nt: TGTGCCAGCAGTCTCGGGCCATCCTGGACCACCGGGGAGCTGTTTTTT
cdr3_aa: CASSLGPSWTTGELFF

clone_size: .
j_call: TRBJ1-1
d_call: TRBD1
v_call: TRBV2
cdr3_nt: TGTGCCAGCAGGGTCCGACAGGGGGCGAACACTGAAGCTTTCTTT
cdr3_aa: CASRVRQGANTEAFF

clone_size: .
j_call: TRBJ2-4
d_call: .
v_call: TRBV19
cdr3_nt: TGTGCCAGTAGACCGACAACGGGAGCCAAAAACATTCAGTACTTC
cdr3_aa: CASRPTTGAKNIQYF

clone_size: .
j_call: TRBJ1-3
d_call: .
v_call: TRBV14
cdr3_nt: TGTGCCAGCAGCCAAGATCTCCTCTCTGGAAACACCATATATTTT
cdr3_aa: CASSQDLLSGNTIYF

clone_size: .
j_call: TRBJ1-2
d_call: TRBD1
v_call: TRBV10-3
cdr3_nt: TGTGCCATCAGTGAGCCCAGGGGGCCTAACTATGGCTACACCTTC
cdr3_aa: CAISEPRGPNYGYTF

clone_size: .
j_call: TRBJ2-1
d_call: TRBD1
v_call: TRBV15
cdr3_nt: TGTGCCACCAGCAGGGGACAGGGGCCCAAATACAATGAGCAGTTCTTC
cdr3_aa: CATSRGQGPKYNEQFF

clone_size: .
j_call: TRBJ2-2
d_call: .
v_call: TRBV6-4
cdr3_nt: TGTGCCAGCAGTGTGTCCGGGAACACCGGGGAGCTGTTTTTT
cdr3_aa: CASSVSGNTGELFF

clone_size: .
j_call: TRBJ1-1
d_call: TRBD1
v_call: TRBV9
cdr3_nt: TGTGCCAGCAGCGTAGAGGACAGGGGGAGATACATAGTGAACACTGAAGCTTTCTTT
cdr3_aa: CASSVEDRGRYIVNTEAFF

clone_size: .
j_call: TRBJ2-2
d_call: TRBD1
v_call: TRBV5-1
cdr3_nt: TGCGCCAGCAGCGGACAGGGGAGAAACACCGGGGAGCTGTTTTTT
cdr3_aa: CASSGQGRNTGELFF

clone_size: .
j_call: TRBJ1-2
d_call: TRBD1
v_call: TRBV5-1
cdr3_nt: TGCGCCAGCAGCTTGGGACAGGGGGGCAACTATGGCTACACCTTC
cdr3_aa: CASSLGQGGNYGYTF

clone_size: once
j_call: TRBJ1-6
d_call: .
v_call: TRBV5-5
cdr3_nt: TGTGCCAGCCATATTAGGATTGGGGATTCACCCCTCCACTTT
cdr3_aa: CASHIRIGDSPLHF

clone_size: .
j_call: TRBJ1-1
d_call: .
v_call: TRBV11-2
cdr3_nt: TGTGCCAGCAGAACAGGAAGAGCTTTCTTT
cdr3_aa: CASRTGRAFF

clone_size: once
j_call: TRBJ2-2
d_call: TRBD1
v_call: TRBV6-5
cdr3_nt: TGTGCCAGCAGTTACGGCAGGGGGTTCGCCGGGGAGCTGTTTTTT
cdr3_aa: CASSYGRGFAGELFF

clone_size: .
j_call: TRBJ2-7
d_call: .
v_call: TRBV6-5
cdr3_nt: TGTGCCAGCAGTTACGGCGGACAGACCTACGAGCAGTACTTC
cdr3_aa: CASSYGGQTYEQYF

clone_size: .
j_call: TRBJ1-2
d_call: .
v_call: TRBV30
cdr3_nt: TGTGCCTGGAGTGGGCTGGGGAGCTACACCTTC
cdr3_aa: CAWSGLGSYTF

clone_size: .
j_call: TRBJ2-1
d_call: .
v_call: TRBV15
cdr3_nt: TGTGCCACCAGCAGAGATTTCAAGGGGGGGGAGCAGTTCTTC
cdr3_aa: CATSRDFKGGEQFF

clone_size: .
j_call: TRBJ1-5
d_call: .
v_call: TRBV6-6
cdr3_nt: TGTGCCAGCAGTTATTCTTCAGTTAGCAATCAGCCCCAGCATTTT
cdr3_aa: CASSYSSVSNQPQHF

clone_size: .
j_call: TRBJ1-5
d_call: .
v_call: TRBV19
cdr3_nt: TGTGCCAGTACAGGGATAGGGGGTCTCAATCAGCCCCAGCATTTT
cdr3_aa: CASTGIGGLNQPQHF

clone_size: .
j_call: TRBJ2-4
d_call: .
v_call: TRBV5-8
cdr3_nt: TGTGCCAGCGGATTAGCCAAAAACATTCAGTACTTC
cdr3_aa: CASGLAKNIQYF

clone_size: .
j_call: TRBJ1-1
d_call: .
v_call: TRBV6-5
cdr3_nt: TGTGCCAGCAGCCCTAACAGGGAGGGCACTGAAGCTTTCTTT
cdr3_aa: CASSPNREGTEAFF

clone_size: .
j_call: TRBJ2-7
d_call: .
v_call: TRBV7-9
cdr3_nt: TGTGCCAGCACCTTCGGAGGCTCCTACGAGCAGTACTTC
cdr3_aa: CASTFGGSYEQYF

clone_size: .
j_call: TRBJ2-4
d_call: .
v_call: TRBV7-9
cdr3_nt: TGTGCCAGCAGCTTTGGCCGTGGAGGAAACATTCAGTACTTC
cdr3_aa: CASSFGRGGNIQYF

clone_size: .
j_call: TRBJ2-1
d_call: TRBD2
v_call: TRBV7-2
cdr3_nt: TGTGCCAGCAGCTTAGTAACCCTAGCGGGGAGCAATGAGCAGTTCTTC
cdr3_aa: CASSLVTLAGSNEQFF

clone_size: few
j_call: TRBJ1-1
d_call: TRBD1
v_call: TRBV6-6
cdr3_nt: TGTGCCAGCAAGACACAGGGGAAGGGGAGGAACACTGAAGCTTTCTTT
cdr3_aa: CASKTQGKGRNTEAFF

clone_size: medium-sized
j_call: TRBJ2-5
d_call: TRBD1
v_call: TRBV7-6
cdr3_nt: TGTGCCAGCAGCAGAGGGACAGGCACCCAAGAGACCCAGTACTTC
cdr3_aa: CASSRGTGTQETQYF

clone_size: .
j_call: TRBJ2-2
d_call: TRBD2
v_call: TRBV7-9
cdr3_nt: TGTGCCAGCCCGGGGGGGCAATACACCGGGGAGCTGTTTTTT
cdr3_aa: CASPGGQYTGELFF

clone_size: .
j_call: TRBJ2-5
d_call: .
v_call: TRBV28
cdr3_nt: TGTGCCAGCAGCCATGAGGAGACCCAGTACTTC
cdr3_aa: CASSHEETQYF

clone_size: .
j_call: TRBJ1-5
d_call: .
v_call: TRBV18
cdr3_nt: TGTGCCAGCTCTACGGCGGAAGGGAGCAATCAGCCCCAGCATTTT
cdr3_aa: CASSTAEGSNQPQHF

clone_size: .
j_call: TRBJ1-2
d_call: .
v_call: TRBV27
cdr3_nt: TGTGCCAGCAGTTTAGGGGGGGGTAGCTACACCTTC
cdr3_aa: CASSLGGGSYTF

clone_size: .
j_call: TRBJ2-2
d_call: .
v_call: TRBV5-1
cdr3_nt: TGCGCCAGCAGCCCGAATACCGGGGAGCTGTTTTTT
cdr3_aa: CASSPNTGELFF

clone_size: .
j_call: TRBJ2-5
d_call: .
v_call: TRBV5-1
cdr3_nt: TGCGCCAGCAGCCCAACTGTCACAGCGGTTGCCGAGACCCAGTACTTC
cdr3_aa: CASSPTVTAVAETQYF

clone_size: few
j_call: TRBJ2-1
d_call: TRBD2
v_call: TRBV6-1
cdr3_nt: TGTGCCAGCAGTGAAGCAGGGCTAGCGGGGGGGAAGTTCTTC
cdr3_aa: CASSEAGLAGGKFF

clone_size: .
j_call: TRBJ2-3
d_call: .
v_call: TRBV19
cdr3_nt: TGTGCCAGTAGTCCGATGACTAGCACAGATACGCAGTATTTT
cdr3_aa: CASSPMTSTDTQYF

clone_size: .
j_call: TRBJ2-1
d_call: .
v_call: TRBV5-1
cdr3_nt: TGCGCCAGCAGCGCGGGACAGAGCTCCTACAATGAGCAGTTCTTC
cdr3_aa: CASSAGQSSYNEQFF

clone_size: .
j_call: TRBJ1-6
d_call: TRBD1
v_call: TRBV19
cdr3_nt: TGTGCCAGTAGTATTGGTCAGGGGGTTAATTCACCCCTCCACTTT
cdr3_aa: CASSIGQGVNSPLHF

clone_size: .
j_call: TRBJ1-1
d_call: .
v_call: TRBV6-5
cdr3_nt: TGTGCCAGCAGCACCGGGACGGTGAACACTGAAGCTTTCTTT
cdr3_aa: CASSTGTVNTEAFF

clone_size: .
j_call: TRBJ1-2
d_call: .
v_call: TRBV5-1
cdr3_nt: TGCGCCAGCAGCTGGGGCAGCGGGGGTACTAACTATGGCTACACCTTC
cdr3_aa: CASSWGSGGTNYGYTF

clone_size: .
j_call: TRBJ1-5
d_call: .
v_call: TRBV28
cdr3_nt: TGTGCCAGCAGTGGACAGAGCAATCAGCCCCAGCATTTT
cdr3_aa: CASSGQSNQPQHF

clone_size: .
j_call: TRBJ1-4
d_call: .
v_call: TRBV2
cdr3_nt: TGTGCCAGCAGTGAAATAGGGGACGAAAAACTGTTTTTT
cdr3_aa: CASSEIGDEKLFF

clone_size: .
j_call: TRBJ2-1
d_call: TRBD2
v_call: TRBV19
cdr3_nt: TGTGCCAGCGACAAGGGGACTAGATACAATGAGCAGTTCTTC
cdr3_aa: CASDKGTRYNEQFF

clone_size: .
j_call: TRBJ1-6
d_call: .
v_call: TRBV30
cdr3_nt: TGTGCCTGTAACAGGGACTCACCCCTCCACTTT
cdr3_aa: CACNRDSPLHF

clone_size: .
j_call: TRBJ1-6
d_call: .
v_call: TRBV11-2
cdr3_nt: TGTGCCAGCAGCTTAATGGCAGTAAAACCCCTCCACTTT
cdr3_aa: CASSLMAVKPLHF